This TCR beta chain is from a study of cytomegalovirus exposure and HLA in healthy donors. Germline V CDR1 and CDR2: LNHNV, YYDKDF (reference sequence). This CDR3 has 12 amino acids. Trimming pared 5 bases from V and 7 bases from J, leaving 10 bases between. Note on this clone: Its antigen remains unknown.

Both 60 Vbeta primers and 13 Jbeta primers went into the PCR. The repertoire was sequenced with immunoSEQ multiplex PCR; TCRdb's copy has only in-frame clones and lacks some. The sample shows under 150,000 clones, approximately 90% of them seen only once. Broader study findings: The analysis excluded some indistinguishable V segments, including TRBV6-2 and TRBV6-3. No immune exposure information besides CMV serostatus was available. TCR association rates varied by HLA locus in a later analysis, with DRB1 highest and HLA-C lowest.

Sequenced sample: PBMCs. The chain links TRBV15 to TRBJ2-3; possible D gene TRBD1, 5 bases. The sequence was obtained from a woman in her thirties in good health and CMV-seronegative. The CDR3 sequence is CATSQGQNTQYF. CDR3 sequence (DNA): TGTGCCACCAGCCAAGGACAAAATACGCAGTATTTT.